These 31 T cell receptor beta chains originate from one sample sequenced in a study of blood T cell repertoires in COVID-19. The data were produced by immunoSEQ multiplex PCR, yet TCRdb's version contains in-frame clones alone and is incomplete. This sample has just over 95,000 clones, with about 87% found just once. Sequencing used peripheral blood. These receptors came from a human donor in a cohort sampled during active COVID-19.

J is TRBJ1-1 and V is TRBV5-1; the D is unclear. Trimming took 0 bases from V and 1 from J, leaving 7 bases between them. The CDR3 has 14 amino acids. The V gene's germline CDR1 is SGHRS and CDR2 YFSETQ. The CDR3: CASSLDSANTEAFF. The CDR3 DNA is TGCGCCAGCAGCTTGGACAGTGCGAACACTGAAGCTTTCTTT.

The CDR3: CASSSGTPPEKLFF. The CDR3 bases are TGTGCCAGCAGCTCCGGGACACCGCCGGAAAAACTGTTTTTT. V and J are TRBV2 and TRBJ1-4, with D possibly matching TRBD1 (6 bases). Germline V gives CDR1 SNHLY, CDR2 FYNNEI. Trimming shortened V by 6 bases and J by 8 bases, and 16 bases separated the two germline ends. CDR3 size: 14 residues.

A few counts support this clone. The V gene is TRBV12-3 or TRBV12-4, the J gene TRBJ1-1; D is unresolved. V lost 3 bases and J lost 3, with 8 bases in between. This CDR3 has 13 amino acids. The CDR3 spells CASSFLTDTEAFF. The DNA of the CDR3 is TGTGCCAGCAGTTTCCTTACAGACACTGAAGCTTTCTTT.

Comments on this clone: This sample includes further DNA sequences coding for the same CDR3. The chain has TRBV3-1 (or the pseudogene TRBV3-2) and TRBJ1-1; D ambiguous. V lost 1 base and J lost 1, with 4 bases in between. Germline CDR1 is LGHDT and CDR2 is YNNKEL (reference sequence). The CDR3 is 13 residues long. The CDR3 DNA sequence: TGTGCCAGCAGCCAAGGCGGGAACACTGAAGCTTTCTTT. As protein: CASSQGGNTEAFF.

The J gene is TRBJ1-2, the V gene TRBV5-1; D gene unclear. This CDR3 spans 14 amino acids. CDR1 SGHRS and CDR2 YFSETQ come from the germline V gene. V dropped 4 bases and J dropped 6 bases, with 16 bases sitting between them. CDR3 in DNA: TGCGCCAGCAGCCTTTCGGCAGGCTCGGATGGCTACACCTTC. Its protein product is CASSLSAGSDGYTF. Drawing the rest from reference TRBV5-1 and TRBJ1-2, the complete variable domain is KAGVTQTPRYLIKTRGQQVTLSCSPISGHRSVSWYQQTPGQGLQFLFEYFSETQRNKGNFPGRFSGRQFSNSRSEMNVSTLELGDSALYLCASSLSAGSDGYTFGSGTRLTVV.

A word on this clone: The junction differs from germline at one of its ends, possibly a read error. V usage is TRBV7-7 and J usage is TRBJ2-2, with TRBD2 matching over 12 bases. Germline values: CDR1 SSHAT, CDR2 FNYEAQ (reference sequence). The CDR3 is made up of 16 amino acids. CDR3 region: CASSYGTSGLDGELFF. CDR3 DNA sequence: TGTGCTAGCAGCTACGGGACTAGCGGGCTAGACGGGGAGCTGTTTTTT.

The chain couples TRBV13 to TRBJ2-1, with TRBD1 matching 8 bases. CDR3 size: 16 residues. Germline lookup yields CDR1 PRHDT and CDR2 FYEKMQ (reference sequence). After removal of 2 bases from V and 4 bases from J, the junction contained 7 bases not matched to a gene. The CDR3 protein is CASSLLSQGAYNEQFF. The CDR3 coding sequence is TGTGCCAGCAGCTTATTATCCCAGGGGGCTTACAATGAGCAGTTCTTC.

Only one count was recorded for this clone. V and J are TRBV7-8 and TRBJ2-3; 11 bases match TRBD2. Germline V CDR1 and CDR2: SGHVS, FQNEAQ. CDR3 length: 20 residues. Trimming removed 0 bases from V and 8 bases from J; junction bases left unmatched: 19. DNA of the CDR3: TGTGCCAGCAGCTTAGCGCAAAGGGCCGGCACTAGCGGGAGCTTGGGTACGCAGTATTTT. As protein: CASSLAQRAGTSGSLGTQYF.

CDR3 region: CASSQDPRALGGYGYTF. CDR3 in DNA: TGCGCCAGCAGCCAAGATCCCCGGGCCCTGGGAGGGTATGGCTACACCTTC. The genes are TRBV4-3 and TRBJ1-2; D not resolved. From germline, CDR1 is LGHNA and CDR2 YSLEER. Between the trimmed V and J ends, which lost 0 bases and 5 bases, there was a span of 19 bases. The CDR3 runs to 17 residues.

CDR3 protein: CASSPIPVDRVQGTEAFF. For the CDR3, the DNA is TGTGCCAGCTCACCGATCCCCGTGGACAGGGTTCAAGGCACTGAAGCTTTCTTT. This rearrangement joins TRBV18 to TRBJ1-1; 8 bases match TRBD1. This CDR3 comprises 18 residues. Germline V gene sequence: CDR1 KGHSH, CDR2 LQKENI. V trimming: 3 bases; J trimming: 4 bases; junction bases outside the gene matches: 16.

The chain has TRBV11-3 and TRBJ1-3, with D maybe TRBD1 (6 bases). From germline, CDR1 is SGHNT and CDR2 YENEEA. Trimming took 6 bases from V and 1 from J, leaving 7 bases between them. CDR3 length: 13 residues. The CDR3 DNA is TGTGCCAGCAGTACAGGGTCTGGAAACACCATATATTTT. It codes for CASSTGSGNTIYF.

The chain joins TRBV19 to TRBJ1-2; TRBD1 agrees at 9 bases. CDR1 and CDR2 (germline): LNHDA, SQIVND (reference sequence). The CDR3 is 14 residues long. Germline trimming cut 3 bases from V and 4 bases from J; bases unmatched to any gene: 3. The CDR3 region has the DNA TGTGCCAGTAGTATCCCGACAGGGGGCTATGGCTACACCTTC. This sequence encodes CASSIPTGGYGYTF.

J is TRBJ1-4 and V is TRBV4-2, with 7 bases fitting TRBD1. V lost 0 bases to trimming and J lost 4 bases; unmatched junction nucleotides: 5. The V gene's germline CDR1 is LGHNA and CDR2 YNFKEQ. The CDR3 is made up of 16 amino acids. The CDR3 reads CASSQDGTGDNEKLFF. Here the CDR3 DNA reads TGTGCCAGCAGCCAAGATGGAACAGGGGATAATGAAAAACTGTTTTTT.

This clone has more than one count but fewer than ten. The gene calls are TRBV11-1 and TRBJ2-7, with 11 nucleotides matching TRBD2. The CDR3 runs to 14 residues. The J segment lost 5 bases and the V segment lost 6 bases, leaving 6 bases of the junction unmatched. Germline V CDR1 and CDR2: SGHAT, FQDESV (reference sequence). The CDR3 nucleotides read TGTGCCAGCAGATTGGGACTAGCGGAGGACGAGCAGTACTTC. This encodes CASRLGLAEDEQYF.

The chain joins TRBV7-9 to TRBJ1-6, with D tentatively TRBD1 (6 bases). The V gene's germline CDR1 is SEHNR and CDR2 FQNEAQ (reference sequence). The CDR3 contains 13 residues. Trimming took off 5 bases at V and 6 bases at J, with 8 bases between the two ends. The CDR3 reads CASSLDSNSPLHF. CDR3 DNA: TGTGCCAGCAGCCTGGACAGTAATTCACCCCTCCACTTT.

The chain carries TRBV6-2 or TRBV6-3 and TRBJ2-5, with 10 bases lining up with TRBD2. The CDR3 runs to 16 residues. Losses at the gene ends were 5 bases for V and 5 bases for J; bases not matched to a gene: 11. CDR1 and CDR2 (germline): MNHEY, SVGEGT. The DNA for the CDR3 is TGTGCCAGCAGTAACGGAGCTAGCGGGAGTCGGGAGACCCAGTACTTC. It yields the protein CASSNGASGSRETQYF.

This rearrangement joins TRBV6-5 to TRBJ2-5; 10 bases match TRBD2. The CDR3 runs to 15 residues. V gave up 5 bases and J gave up 1 base; unmatched junction bases: 4. The germline V gene has CDR1 MNHEY and CDR2 SVGAGI. CDR3 coding DNA: TGTGCCAGCAGTCCTAGCGGGAGCGGCCAAGAGACCCAGTACTTC. Encoded protein: CASSPSGSGQETQYF.

The rearrangement uses TRBV10-3 and TRBJ1-3; the D is unclear. Germline V gene sequence: CDR1 ENHRY, CDR2 SYGVKD. CDR3 size: 14 residues. The ends were cut back, 5 bases at V and 4 bases at J, with 12 bases in the middle. As DNA, the CDR3 is TGTGCCATCAGTCAGGAAAGTTCCGGAAACACCATATATTTT. Translated: CAISQESSGNTIYF.

The chain has TRBV30 and TRBJ1-1; 7 bases align to TRBD1. Germline V gene data show CDR1 as GTSNPN and CDR2 as SVGIG (reference sequence). V lost 5 bases to trimming and J lost 0 bases; unmatched junction nucleotides: 3. The CDR3 sequence is 13 residues long. The CDR3 loop is CAWGTEMNTEAFF. The CDR3 coding sequence is TGTGCCTGGGGGACAGAGATGAACACTGAAGCTTTCTTT. The full variable domain, with the rest looked up from reference TRBV30 and TRBJ1-1, is SQTIHQWPATLVQPVGSPLSLECTVEGTSNPNLYWYRQAAGRGLQLLFYSVGIGQISSEVPQNLSASRPQDRQFILSSKKLLLSDSGFYLCAWGTEMNTEAFFGQGTRLTVV.

This chain joins TRBV18 and TRBJ2-1; weak D call: TRBD1 (9 bases). The CDR3 runs to 21 residues. The V and J ends lost 5 bases and 7 bases respectively, with 36 bases between them. CDR1 and CDR2 from the germline V gene are KGHSH and LQKENI. CDR3 protein: CASSRDRVATSGFNLGNEQFF. The CDR3 nucleotides are TGTGCCAGCTCAAGGGACAGGGTGGCAACTAGCGGCTTCAACTTAGGTAATGAGCAGTTCTTC.

The rearrangement joins TRBV28 to TRBJ2-7, with D perhaps matching TRBD2 (5 bases). The V gene lost 7 bases and the J gene lost 6 bases, with 13 bases spanning the gap. Germline CDR1 MDHEN, CDR2 SYDVKM. The CDR3 covers 12 residues. The CDR3 bases are TGTGCCAGCACTATCGGGGTGAGCGAGCAGTACTTC. Translating it yields CASTIGVSEQYF.

The chain couples TRBV3-1 (or the pseudogene TRBV3-2) to TRBJ2-2; the match to TRBD2 covers 14 bases. This CDR3 comprises 18 residues. CDR1 is LGHDT and CDR2 is YNNKEL in the germline V gene (reference sequence). J was trimmed by 3 bases and V by 6 bases; bases with no gene match: 9. The DNA of the CDR3 is TGTGCCAGCAGACGACTAGCGGGGGGGCTTGCCGACACCGGGGAGCTGTTTTTT. Translated, it gives CASRRLAGGLADTGELFF.

This rearrangement joins TRBV3-1 (or the pseudogene TRBV3-2) to TRBJ2-5; 11 bases agree with TRBD2. The germline gives CDR1 LGHDT, CDR2 YNNKEL (reference sequence). The CDR3 runs to 16 residues. Losses at the gene ends were 4 bases for V and 7 bases for J; bases not matched to a gene: 11. CDR3 coding DNA: TGTGCCAGCAGCCCCTTAGCGGGGGGGCGCCTGGTGACCCAGTACTTC. It translates to CASSPLAGGRLVTQYF.

This chain joins TRBV7-6 and TRBJ2-1; 13 bases map to TRBD2. The trim removed 6 bases at V and 7 bases at J, leaving 6 bases unmatched. The CDR3 extends over 15 amino acids. Germline V gene data show CDR1 as SGHVS and CDR2 as FNYEAQ. DNA of the CDR3: TGTGCCAGCAGTGTGGGACTAGCGGGGACTAATGAGCAGTTCTTC. It translates to CASSVGLAGTNEQFF.

This clone has a single count. The chain uses TRBV18 and TRBJ2-2; possibly TRBD1 for D (6 bases). Trimming removed 3 bases at V and 3 bases at J, with 11 bases between. This CDR3 contains 15 residues. CDR1 KGHSH and CDR2 LQKENI come from the germline V gene. This CDR3 is CASSPGAVDTGELFF. Here the CDR3 DNA reads TGTGCCAGCTCACCGGGGGCCGTCGACACCGGGGAGCTGTTTTTT.

The chain couples TRBV27 to TRBJ1-5, with a weak D call TRBD1 (5 bases). Germline-derived CDR1 and CDR2 are MNHEY and SMNVEV (reference sequence). V lost 3 bases, J lost 6 bases, and 12 bases lay in between. CDR3 length equals 14 residues. CDR3 DNA sequence: TGTGCCAGCAGTTTGTGGGCTGGGGCTCAGCCCCAGCATTTT. Amino acids: CASSLWAGAQPQHF.

V is TRBV7-8 and J is TRBJ2-1; tentative D call: TRBD2 (5 bases). This CDR3 region has 11 residues. The V and J ends lost 5 bases and 11 bases respectively, with 10 bases between them. Germline assignment: CDR1 SGHVS and CDR2 FQNEAQ. CDR3 residues: CASSLEDQQFF. In nucleotides, the CDR3 is TGTGCCAGCAGCCTGGAGGATCAGCAGTTCTTC.

Here the CDR3 DNA reads TGTGCCAGCAGTCGGACTGGACAGGCGGAAACTGAAGCTTTCTTT. The encoded protein is CASSRTGQAETEAFF. This chain connects TRBV4-2 to TRBJ1-1, with 7 bases lining up with TRBD1. Trimming cost V 6 bases and J 5 bases; bases outside gene matches: 12. The CDR3 sequence is 15 residues long. The germline gives CDR1 LGHNA, CDR2 YNFKEQ.

This clone came up a few times. The chain is built from TRBV7-8 and TRBJ1-4, with a tentative D call TRBD1 (6 bases). Trimming removed 4 bases at V and 0 bases at J, with 15 bases between. Looked up from germline, CDR1 is SGHVS and CDR2 is FQNEAQ. The CDR3 covers 17 residues. CDR3 nucleotide sequence: TGTGCCAGCAGCTCAATCAATAACAGGGCAACTAATGAAAAACTGTTTTTT. It is translated as CASSSINNRATNEKLFF.

The chain uses TRBV9 and TRBJ1-6, with a possible D match to TRBD1 (5 bases). Germline CDR1 reads SGDLS; CDR2 reads YYNGEE. The length of the CDR3 is 15 residues. Trimming took 4 bases from V and 10 from J, leaving 18 bases between them. CDR3 region: CASSPSWGGDSPLHF. For the CDR3, the DNA is TGTGCCAGCAGCCCATCCTGGGGCGGGGACTCACCCCTCCACTTT.

The chain has TRBV10-2 and TRBJ1-5; D might be TRBD1 (6 bases). This CDR3 has 13 residues. V was trimmed by 6 bases and J by 3 bases, leaving 9 bases between them. From germline, CDR1 is WSHSY and CDR2 SAAADI. In nucleotides, the CDR3 is TGCGCCAGCAGAGGGGGAAACAATCAGCCCCAGCATTTT. Translation: CASRGGNNQPQHF.